Below, 28 T cell receptor beta chains from the same sample are listed, as sequenced in a study of T-cell memory formation after mild COVID-19. TCRdb recomputed calls from the 5' RACE reads with MiXCR, one row per CDR3 protein. The sample comprises about 250,000 distinct CDR3 sequences, about a sixth of which are singletons, and under 30% rests with the top ten. Sequences were obtained from PBMCs or a T cell subset sorted from them (not recorded which). Receptor source: a man between 18 and 29 years old who had mild COVID-19 (a few samples of this study predate the infection). Cell type and time point are not known.

The chain uses TRBV12-3 or TRBV12-4 and TRBJ2-5; D gene unclear. This CDR3 is 15 amino acids long. V was shortened by 5 bases and J by 4 bases, with 17 bases between the two germline ends. The CDR3 nucleotides read TGTGCCAGCAGTGGCCCTTCCTTGATCTCAGAGACCCAGTACTTC. It encodes CASSGPSLISETQYF.

This clonotype was seen a handful of times. The V and J genes are TRBV20-1 and TRBJ2-1; D gene unclear. The CDR3 spans 13 residues. Per the germline V gene, CDR1 is DFQATT and CDR2 is SNEGSKA (reference sequence). V was clipped by 3 bases and J by 11 bases, with 17 bases between them. CDR3 nucleotides: TGCAGTGCTAGTGTGAGTGGCGTACCAAAGCAGTTCTTC. As protein: CSASVSGVPKQFF.

The chain has TRBV20-1 and TRBJ1-6; D remains ambiguous. V was clipped by 2 bases and J by 9 bases, with 11 bases between them. The CDR3 runs 13 residues. Germline V lookup: CDR1 DFQATT, CDR2 SNEGSKA (reference sequence). For the CDR3, the DNA is TGCAGTGCTAGAAGTACGATTTCTTCACCCCTCCACTTT. Amino acid sequence: CSARSTISSPLHF.

In this sample, this clonotype turned up many times. The V call is TRBV6-2 or TRBV6-3, the J call TRBJ2-5, with D uncertain. V was shortened by 8 bases and J by 5 bases, with 12 bases between the two germline ends. This CDR3 region has 12 residues. Germline CDR1 MNHEY, CDR2 SVGEGT. CDR3 residues: CASAASEETQYF. The CDR3 DNA is TGTGCCAGCGCCGCATCGGAGGAGACCCAGTACTTC.

This sequence joins TRBV5-5 and TRBJ2-7; 7 bases are a match to TRBD1. Germline CDR1 is SGHKS and CDR2 is YYEKEE (reference sequence). The CDR3 loop spans 15 amino acids. V trimming: 4 bases; J trimming: 2 bases; junction bases outside the gene matches: 9. The chain's CDR3 is CASSRLGQVAYEQYV. CDR3 DNA sequence: TGTGCCAGCAGCCGCCTCGGACAGGTTGCCTACGAGCAGTACGTC.

This clonotype was seen repeatedly, ten times or more. The chain is built from TRBV5-1 and TRBJ1-1; D is ambiguous. Germline CDR1 is SGHRS and CDR2 is YFSETQ. The CDR3 is made up of 14 amino acids. The germline V and J ends were trimmed by 0 bases and 7 bases, with 13 bases remaining between them. CDR3 coding DNA: TGCGCCAGCAGCTTGGCTTTCTGGGAGGGTGAAGCTTTCTTT. This gives the protein CASSLAFWEGEAFF.

The rearrangement joins TRBV4-3 to TRBJ1-6, with D possibly TRBD1 on 5 matching bases. Germline CDR1 LGHNA, CDR2 YSLEER. There are 19 residues in the CDR3. Trimming cost V 4 bases and J 1 base, with 20 bases left between them. The CDR3 DNA follows: TGCGCCAGCAGCCTAAAAGCCCAGGGTGAAGGTTCCTATAATTCACCCCTCCACTTT. Translating it yields CASSLKAQGEGSYNSPLHF.

The chain is built from TRBV15 and TRBJ1-5, with TRBD1 matching over 8 bases. V lost 0 bases and J lost 3; bases outside the gene matches: 1. The CDR3 has 15 amino acids. Germline values: CDR1 LNHNV, CDR2 YYDKDF (reference sequence). The CDR3 bases are TGTGCCACCAGCAGAGAGGACAGGGACAATCAGCCCCAGCATTTT. Translating gives CATSREDRDNQPQHF.

The table lists this clonotype with a few counts. J is TRBJ2-5 and V is TRBV5-1, with 7 positions matching TRBD2. There are 15 residues in the CDR3. V lost 3 bases, J lost 5 bases, and 10 bases stayed unmatched. CDR1 is SGHRS, CDR2 YFSETQ, per germline. The CDR3 DNA reads as TGCGCCAGCAGCTCCCGGGGGGAGAATTGGGAGACCCAGTACTTC. Amino acids: CASSSRGENWETQYF.

This clonotype appeared a few times. The chain links TRBV20-1 to TRBJ1-3; D not certain. This CDR3 is 12 amino acids long. V shed 4 bases and J shed 2 bases, with 6 bases lying between them. From germline, CDR1 is DFQATT and CDR2 SNEGSKA (reference sequence). As DNA, the CDR3 is TGCAGTGCTAAATACCCTGGAAACACCATATATTTT. It yields the protein CSAKYPGNTIYF.

CDR3 region: CARKGQWRTEAFF. DNA of the CDR3: TGTGCCCGAAAGGGACAGTGGAGGACTGAAGCTTTCTTT. The chain uses TRBV19 and TRBJ1-1; 7 bases align to TRBD1. V shed 11 bases and J 5 bases; nucleotides not matched to a gene: 11. This CDR3 has 13 residues. CDR1 and CDR2 from the germline V gene are LNHDA and SQIVND (reference sequence).

This clonotype was found a few times. The chain links TRBV29-1 to TRBJ2-7, with D perhaps TRBD1 or TRBD2 (5 bases each). Deletions cut 0 bases from V and 4 bases from J, with 19 bases between. The CDR3 contains 16 residues. Germline values: CDR1 SQVTM, CDR2 ANQGSEA. The CDR3 DNA reads TGCAGCGTTGAAGATTCAAAGGGGACGGGCTCGTACGAGCAGTACTTC. Translating gives CSVEDSKGTGSYEQYF.

The CDR3 loop is CASSLEGTDTDTQYF. CDR3 in DNA: TGTGCCAGCAGCTTAGAAGGGACAGACACAGATACGCAGTATTTT. This chain connects TRBV7-6 to TRBJ2-3; 7 bases map to TRBD1. CDR3 length equals 15 residues. Germline V gene sequence: CDR1 SGHVS, CDR2 FNYEAQ. V lost 1 base and J lost 2; bases outside the gene matches: 3. Drawing the rest from reference TRBV7-6 and TRBJ2-3, the complete variable domain is GAGVSQSPRYKVTKRGQDVALRCDPISGHVSLYWYRQALGQGPEFLTYFNYEAQQDKSGLPNDRFSAERPEGSISTLTIQRTEQRDSAMYRCASSLEGTDTDTQYFGPGTRLTVL.

The rearrangement uses TRBV4-3 and TRBJ2-3; D is undetermined. Deletions cut 0 bases from V and 2 bases from J, with 3 bases between. Per the germline V gene, CDR1 is LGHNA and CDR2 is YSLEER. The length of the CDR3 is 13 residues. The CDR3 sequence is CASSQEITDTQYF. CDR3 sequence (DNA): TGCGCCAGCAGCCAAGAAATCACAGATACGCAGTATTTT.

This clonotype was seen more than once but under ten times. The chain uses TRBV28 and TRBJ1-4; possible D gene TRBD1, 6 bases. V was trimmed by 8 bases and J by 4 bases, leaving 14 bases between them. This CDR3 is built from 14 residues. Per germline, CDR1 MDHEN and CDR2 SYDVKM. The CDR3 sequence is CASSGGGLNEKLFF. The CDR3, as DNA: TGTGCCAGCTCGGGAGGGGGACTTAATGAAAAACTGTTTTTT.

This clonotype was counted ten times or more. The chain couples TRBV7-7 to TRBJ2-1; D is possibly TRBD2 (6 bases). The germline CDR1 and CDR2 sequences are SSHAT and FNYEAQ (reference sequence). This CDR3 spans 15 amino acids. The V and J ends lost 1 base and 6 bases respectively, with 13 bases between them. The CDR3 sequence: CASSLDGTHRNEQFF. DNA of the CDR3: TGTGCCAGCAGCTTAGACGGGACTCATCGCAATGAGCAGTTCTTC.

The chain employs TRBV7-8 and TRBJ2-3, with D unresolved. V lost 4 bases, J lost 0 bases, and 29 bases lay in between. The length of the CDR3 is 21 residues. Germline V gene sequence: CDR1 SGHVS, CDR2 FQNEAQ. This CDR3 is CASSYQRSSLSSGPSTDTQYF. The DNA of the CDR3 is TGTGCCAGCAGCTATCAGCGAAGCTCCCTGTCGTCTGGCCCTAGCACAGATACGCAGTATTTT.

This clonotype appeared a few times. V is TRBV29-1 and J is TRBJ2-1; 9 positions agree with TRBD2. This CDR3 region has 15 residues. Germline V gives CDR1 SQVTM, CDR2 ANQGSEA. The V and J ends lost 6 bases and 0 bases, in that order; junction bases with no gene match: 6. The CDR3 nucleotides are TGCAGCGTGACCAGCGGGGGGCTCTCCTACAATGAGCAGTTCTTC. This sequence encodes CSVTSGGLSYNEQFF.

This clonotype has at least ten counts. This chain uses TRBV12-3 or TRBV12-4 with TRBJ1-3; D is uncertain. With 4 bases removed from V and 1 base from J, the gap between germline ends came to 8 bases. The CDR3 runs to 14 residues. The DNA for the CDR3 is TGTGCCAGCAGTTCAACGGGGTCTGGAAACACCATATATTTT. Encoded protein: CASSSTGSGNTIYF.

The rearrangement uses TRBV7-2 and TRBJ2-3; 8 positions match TRBD1. The CDR3 contains 14 residues. Germline V gene data show CDR1 as SGHTA and CDR2 as FQGNSA. The ends lost 4 bases at V and 3 bases at J; junction bases unmatched: 3. The DNA for the CDR3 is TGTGCCAGCAGCTGGACAGGGCGGACAGATACGCAGTATTTT. This translates into CASSWTGRTDTQYF.

This clonotype was detected only a few times. The gene calls are TRBV18 and TRBJ2-7; D is perhaps TRBD1 or TRBD2 (5 bases each). Germline loops: CDR1 KGHSH, CDR2 LQKENI. The germline V and J ends were trimmed by 2 bases and 1 base, with 15 bases remaining between them. This CDR3 has 16 amino acids. The CDR3 DNA reads TGTGCCAGCTCACCAGAGGGACGGAAGTTTTCCTACGAGCAGTACTTC. Protein: CASSPEGRKFSYEQYF.

This clonotype was detected a few times. The chain is built from TRBV5-1 and TRBJ1-2; 9 nucleotides agree with TRBD1. The CDR3 is made up of 16 amino acids. Germline values: CDR1 SGHRS, CDR2 YFSETQ. V lost 4 bases to trimming and J lost 4 bases; unmatched junction nucleotides: 11. CDR3 sequence: CASSLSDRGIRYGYTF. In DNA, the CDR3 is TGCGCCAGCAGCCTATCGGACAGGGGAATTCGCTATGGCTACACCTTC.

This clonotype was picked up many times. The CDR3 DNA is TGTGCCAGCAGCTTATGGCCACAGGGTGGGAACAATGAGCAGTTCTTC. It codes for CASSLWPQGGNNEQFF. V is TRBV11-2 and J is TRBJ2-1; maybe TRBD1 (6 bases). The CDR3 spans 16 residues. Germline V gives CDR1 SGHAT, CDR2 FQNNGV. V shed 2 bases and J shed 5 bases, with 16 bases lying between them.

This chain joins TRBV20-1 and TRBJ2-3; no firm D call. The V gene lost 4 bases and the J gene lost 5 bases, with 13 bases spanning the gap. This CDR3 region has 13 residues. CDR1 is DFQATT, CDR2 SNEGSKA, per germline (reference sequence). The CDR3 nucleotides are TGCAGTGCTAACCCCCCCCGCGTAGATACGCAGTATTTT. Its protein is CSANPPRVDTQYF.

The chain links TRBV2 to TRBJ2-1; D not resolved. The V end was cut by 3 bases, the J end by 0 bases, with 3 bases between. Germline loops: CDR1 SNHLY, CDR2 FYNNEI. The CDR3 sequence is 13 residues long. The CDR3, as DNA: TGTGCCAGCAGTGAGGGCTCCTACAATGAGCAGTTCTTC. Protein product: CASSEGSYNEQFF.

The chain has TRBV20-1 and TRBJ2-1; D unresolved. Trimming removed 4 bases from V and 6 bases from J, with 7 bases in between. The CDR3 consists of 11 residues. Germline CDR1 reads DFQATT; CDR2 reads SNEGSKA (reference sequence). CDR3 sequence reads: CSANRRNEQFF. The CDR3 DNA follows: TGCAGTGCTAACCGTCGCAATGAGCAGTTCTTC.

The V gene is TRBV20-1, the J gene TRBJ1-5; tentative D call: TRBD1 (5 bases). Germline assignment: CDR1 DFQATT and CDR2 SNEGSKA (reference sequence). V shed 6 bases and J shed 9 bases, with 18 bases lying between them. This CDR3 comprises 13 residues. CDR3 sequence reads: CSAHEGPGGPQHF. As DNA, the CDR3 is TGCAGTGCCCATGAGGGGCCCGGAGGGCCCCAGCATTTT.

This clonotype was detected only a few times. The chain links TRBV6-2 or TRBV6-3 to TRBJ1-1, with D unresolved. The CDR3 has 12 residues. Trimming took off 7 bases at V and 0 bases at J, with 6 bases between the two ends. CDR1 and CDR2 from the germline V gene are MNHEY and SVGEGT. CDR3 sequence (DNA): TGTGCCAGCAAAAGGGTGAACACTGAAGCTTTCTTT. It translates to CASKRVNTEAFF.